The 20 T cell receptor beta chains below were found in one sample sequenced in a study of blood T cell repertoires in COVID-19. Sequencing was performed with immunoSEQ multiplex PCR; in TCRdb, only in-frame clones are kept and a portion is missing. The sample has about 140,000 clones; 75% to 90% are singletons. The sample comprised PBMCs or T cells enriched from blood (not recorded which). These receptors were obtained from a man between 65 and 85 years old who had been exposed to COVID-19.

This chain connects TRBV5-4 to TRBJ1-4; 8 bases match TRBD1. Germline V gene data show CDR1 as SGHNT and CDR2 as YYREEE (reference sequence). The CDR3 runs to 15 residues. Trimming cost V 4 bases and J 8 bases; bases outside gene matches: 10. The CDR3 bases are TGTGCCAGCAGCACACGGACAGGGAATGGGGAAAAACTGTTTTTT. This sequence encodes CASSTRTGNGEKLFF. Drawing the rest from reference TRBV5-4 and TRBJ1-4, the complete variable domain is ETGVTQSPTHLIKTRGQQVTLRCSSQSGHNTVSWYQQALGQGPQFIFQYYREEENGRGNFPPRFSGLQFPNYSSELNVNALELDDSALYLCASSTRTGNGEKLFFGSGTQLSVL.

The chain employs TRBV27 and TRBJ2-1, with a possible D match to TRBD2 (5 bases). CDR3 length equals 13 residues. V lost 6 bases to trimming and J lost 10 bases, with 16 bases between them. The germline gives CDR1 MNHEY, CDR2 SMNVEV (reference sequence). The CDR3 protein is CASSPKSEGEQFF. In DNA form, the CDR3 reads TGTGCCAGCAGCCCCAAGAGCGAGGGAGAGCAGTTCTTC.

The rearrangement joins TRBV7-2 to TRBJ1-1; a possible D gene is TRBD1 (5 bases). The CDR3 length is 14 residues. V lost 6 bases, J lost 4 bases, and 15 bases lay in between. CDR1 is SGHTA, CDR2 FQGNSA, per germline. In nucleotides, the CDR3 is TGTGCCAGCAGTTTCCAGGGCAGTGGCACTGAAGCTTTCTTT. This encodes CASSFQGSGTEAFF.

This clone was observed a single time. The chain links TRBV5-1 to TRBJ2-6; maybe TRBD1 (5 bases). Trimming left V 6 bases short and J 4 bases short, with 14 bases between. From germline, CDR1 is SGHRS and CDR2 YFSETQ. The length of the CDR3 is 15 residues. The CDR3 sequence: CASTIQGAGANVLTF. CDR3 DNA sequence: TGCGCCAGCACTATTCAGGGTGCCGGGGCCAACGTCCTGACTTTC.

V and J are TRBV18 and TRBJ2-1; 11 bases align to TRBD2. CDR1 is KGHSH and CDR2 is LQKENI in the germline V gene. The CDR3 length is 15 residues. J gave up 4 bases and V 5 bases, and 4 bases lay outside the gene matches. The CDR3 is CASSMTSGAYNEQFF. In DNA, the CDR3 is TGTGCCAGCTCAATGACTAGCGGGGCTTACAATGAGCAGTTCTTC.

The V gene is TRBV7-9, the J gene TRBJ2-1; D possibly corresponds to TRBD2 (5 bases). Trimming removed 5 bases from V and 12 bases from J, with 14 bases in between. The CDR3 has 12 amino acids. Per the germline V gene, CDR1 is SEHNR and CDR2 is FQNEAQ (reference sequence). The CDR3 DNA reads TGTGCCAGCAGCGAAGGAGCCCGGGGGCAGTTCTTC. Protein product: CASSEGARGQFF.

This clone appeared a few times. The chain has TRBV19 and TRBJ2-7; 9 bases are a match to TRBD1. V was clipped by 4 bases and J by 5 bases; unmatched bases: 9. Germline CDR1 and CDR2: LNHDA and SQIVND (reference sequence). The CDR3 has 15 residues. CDR3: CASSSPTGGGDEQYF. CDR3 DNA sequence: TGTGCCAGTAGTAGCCCCACAGGGGGCGGGGACGAGCAGTACTTC.

V gene TRBV28 combines with J gene TRBJ2-7, with a tentative D call TRBD2 (5 bases). The V and J ends lost 2 bases and 1 base respectively, with 9 bases between them. This CDR3 contains 14 residues. The germline V gene encodes CDR1 MDHEN and CDR2 SYDVKM. The CDR3 is CASSLPGISYEQYF. CDR3 coding DNA: TGTGCCAGCAGTTTACCGGGGATTTCCTACGAGCAGTACTTC.

The chain carries TRBV7-9 and TRBJ2-7; 8 bases match TRBD2. This CDR3 contains 13 residues. After removal of 5 bases from V and 5 bases from J, the junction contained 5 bases not matched to a gene. Germline V gene sequence: CDR1 SEHNR, CDR2 FQNEAQ (reference sequence). The CDR3 sequence is CASSRAAGDEQYF. Here the CDR3 DNA reads TGTGCCAGCAGCCGGGCAGCGGGAGACGAGCAGTACTTC.

V and J are TRBV27 and TRBJ2-1, with TRBD2 identical over 13 bases. Germline CDR1 reads MNHEY; CDR2 reads SMNVEV (reference sequence). V was clipped by 6 bases and J by 4 bases; unmatched bases: 3. The CDR3 runs to 15 residues. CDR3 bases: TGTGCCAGCAGACTAGCGGGAGGGCCTTACAATGAGCAGTTCTTC. Translating it yields CASRLAGGPYNEQFF.

The chain links TRBV5-1 to TRBJ2-7, with 8 bases fitting TRBD1. The CDR3 is made up of 15 amino acids. V lost 3 bases, J lost 3 bases, and 8 bases stayed unmatched. The germline CDR1 and CDR2 sequences are SGHRS and YFSETQ. CDR3 in amino acids: CASSSQAQGVYEQYF. CDR3 bases: TGCGCCAGCAGCTCCCAAGCACAGGGGGTCTACGAGCAGTACTTC.

This chain connects TRBV28 to TRBJ2-5; 7 bases line up with TRBD1. There are 18 residues in the CDR3. V was clipped by 4 bases and J by 4 bases; unmatched bases: 18. Per germline, CDR1 MDHEN and CDR2 SYDVKM. The chain's CDR3 is CASSSHPGTATQGETQYF. CDR3 nucleotide sequence: TGTGCCAGCAGTTCCCACCCCGGGACAGCAACTCAGGGAGAGACCCAGTACTTC.

This clone showed up just once. This chain connects TRBV9 to TRBJ2-5; D unclear. Trimming cost V 0 bases and J 1 base, with 7 bases left between them. The CDR3 loop spans 14 amino acids. Germline values: CDR1 SGDLS, CDR2 YYNGEE. The CDR3 protein is CASSVDSFQETQYF. The CDR3, as DNA: TGTGCCAGCAGCGTAGACAGCTTCCAAGAGACCCAGTACTTC.

The chain joins TRBV24-1 to TRBJ1-2, with D perhaps TRBD1 (6 bases). Germline assignment: CDR1 KGHDR and CDR2 SFDVKD. There are 15 residues in the CDR3. Deletions cut 3 bases from V and 8 bases from J, with 18 bases between. The CDR3 reads CATSDPKQGAIGYTF. The CDR3 coding sequence is TGTGCCACCAGTGATCCAAAACAGGGCGCAATAGGCTACACCTTC.

This chain joins TRBV4-3 and TRBJ1-1, with D possibly being TRBD1 (6 bases). Looked up from germline, CDR1 is LGHNA and CDR2 is YSLEER. This CDR3 comprises 17 residues. Trimming removed 4 bases at V and 1 base at J, with 19 bases between. CDR3 coding DNA: TGCGCCAGCAGCCCCTCCGCCCCGGGACACCCGAACACTGAAGCTTTCTTT. Encoded protein: CASSPSAPGHPNTEAFF.

The V gene is TRBV9, the J gene TRBJ2-5; unclear D gene. The CDR3 sequence is 14 residues long. Trimming removed 0 bases from V and 5 bases from J, with 11 bases in between. The germline V gene has CDR1 SGDLS and CDR2 YYNGEE. The CDR3 reads CASSVGPDSETQYF. The CDR3 region has the DNA TGTGCCAGCAGCGTAGGTCCAGACTCCGAGACCCAGTACTTC.

The CDR3: CASSTGVYGYTF. CDR3 DNA sequence: TGTGCCAGCAGTACAGGGGTATATGGCTACACCTTC. The rearrangement joins TRBV2 to TRBJ1-2; 7 bases match TRBD1. CDR1 and CDR2 (germline): SNHLY, FYNNEI. The CDR3 consists of 12 residues. V shed 5 bases and J 5 bases; nucleotides not matched to a gene: 2.

This sequence joins TRBV19 and TRBJ1-1, with TRBD1 as a possible D gene (5 bases). Between the trimmed V and J ends, which lost 7 bases and 1 base, there was a span of 16 bases. The CDR3 consists of 15 residues. Per the germline V gene, CDR1 is LNHDA and CDR2 is SQIVND (reference sequence). Written as DNA, the CDR3 is TGTGCCAGTAAGGGGCCGGCAGGGTCGAACACTGAAGCTTTCTTT. Translating gives CASKGPAGSNTEAFF.

This clone was recorded a few times. The J gene is TRBJ2-7, the V gene TRBV5-8; D perhaps matches TRBD1 (5 bases). Germline CDR1 and CDR2: SGHTS and YDEGEE. The CDR3 spans 17 residues. V was cut by 3 bases and J by 2 bases, with 21 bases left in between. The CDR3 DNA follows: TGTGCCAGCAGCTATCCCAAGGGGCCCCTTTTCACCTACGAGCAGTACTTC. Its translation: CASSYPKGPLFTYEQYF.

This clone occurred a few times. The gene calls are TRBV6-2 or TRBV6-3 and TRBJ1-5, with D unclear. The V gene lost 6 bases and the J gene lost 2 bases, with 17 bases spanning the gap. Germline values: CDR1 MNHEY, CDR2 SVGEGT. This CDR3 is 16 amino acids long. DNA for the CDR3: TGTGCCAGCAGCGTTCGGGGTCGGTCCGGCAATCAGCCCCAGCATTTT. As protein: CASSVRGRSGNQPQHF.